Following are 23 T cell receptor beta chains from one sample sequenced in a study of OX40 agonist ivuxolimab in advanced cancers. This table comes from immunoSEQ multiplex PCR, and its TCRdb copy is limited to in-frame clones, with some not included. The table has about 78,000 clones, around nine tenths seen once. Material: CD4+ or CD8+ T cells sorted from blood, obtained in a trial of the OX40 agonist ivuxolimab. The source is an adult with an advanced solid tumor such as melanoma, head and neck, liver or kidney cancer.

V is TRBV2 and J is TRBJ2-7; 10 bases match TRBD1. Germline values: CDR1 SNHLY, CDR2 FYNNEI. The V gene end was trimmed by 8 bases and the J gene end by 4 bases; junction bases not matched to a gene: 5. The CDR3 sequence is 13 residues long. CDR3: CASHRDRGYEQYF. As DNA, the CDR3 is TGTGCCAGCCACCGGGACAGGGGATACGAGCAGTACTTC.

A few counts support this clone. This chain uses TRBV28 with TRBJ2-3, with TRBD2 identical over 7 bases. CDR3 length equals 19 residues. The germline gives CDR1 MDHEN, CDR2 SYDVKM. Trimming at V came to 7 bases and at J to 2 bases, leaving 21 bases not matched to a gene. For the CDR3, the DNA is TGTGCCAGCACCAAAGAGGGGAGGTTGAGAGCGGGGCACACAGATACGCAGTATTTT. This gives the protein CASTKEGRLRAGHTDTQYF.

This clone was counted once. The V call is TRBV5-1, the J call TRBJ1-2, with a weak D call TRBD1 (5 bases). Germline assignment: CDR1 SGHRS and CDR2 YFSETQ. V gave up 2 bases and J gave up 6 bases, with 8 bases separating them. The CDR3 totals 12 residues. The DNA for the CDR3 is TGCGCCAGCAGCTTTCAGGGAGATGGCTACACCTTC. This translates into CASSFQGDGYTF.

This clone was recorded only once. The chain links TRBV9 to TRBJ1-1, with 9 bases lining up with TRBD1. V shed 1 base, J shed 6 bases, and the junction held 4 bases outside the gene matches. Germline loops: CDR1 SGDLS, CDR2 YYNGEE. The CDR3 is 14 residues long. The CDR3 DNA reads TGTGCCAGCAGCGTAACAGGGGGCGCGTCTGAAGCTTTCTTT. It yields the protein CASSVTGGASEAFF.

The chain couples TRBV5-1 to TRBJ2-7; 11 bases line up with TRBD2. V was pared by 0 bases and J by 7 bases, with 12 bases of the junction left unmatched. Germline V CDR1 and CDR2: SGHRS, YFSETQ. This CDR3 spans 17 amino acids. The CDR3 spells CASSLAPGGLAGGEQYF. CDR3 nucleotide sequence: TGCGCCAGCAGCTTGGCCCCGGGAGGGCTAGCGGGAGGTGAGCAGTACTTC.

The chain is built from TRBV4-1 and TRBJ2-6; D gene uncertain. CDR1 is MGHRA, CDR2 YSYEKL, per germline. Trimming took off 1 base at V and 1 base at J, with 14 bases between the two ends. CDR3 length equals 18 residues. The CDR3 DNA sequence: TGCGCCAGCAGCCAAGGGTTAGCCAGATCTTCTGGGGCCAACGTCCTGACTTTC. Protein: CASSQGLARSSGANVLTF.

The chain employs TRBV28 and TRBJ2-7; tentative D call: TRBD1 (5 bases). Germline V gene sequence: CDR1 MDHEN, CDR2 SYDVKM. The CDR3 covers 16 residues. Trimming took off 6 bases at V and 4 bases at J, with 22 bases between the two ends. Here the CDR3 reads CASRPAGGAGKYEQYF. The CDR3 DNA is TGTGCCAGCAGACCCGCTGGTGGCGCAGGGAAATACGAGCAGTACTTC.

The chain carries TRBV6-1 and TRBJ2-7, with D perhaps given as TRBD1 or TRBD2 (5 bases each). V was trimmed by 2 bases and J by 6 bases, leaving 14 bases between them. This CDR3 has 14 amino acids. In germline, CDR1 is MNHNS, CDR2 SASEGT. Here the CDR3 reads CASSESGGPGEQYF. In DNA form, the CDR3 reads TGTGCCAGCAGTGAAAGTGGGGGTCCGGGCGAGCAGTACTTC.

The chain employs TRBV11-2 and TRBJ2-2; D is unresolved. The germline CDR1 and CDR2 sequences are SGHAT and FQNNGV. V was pared by 5 bases and J by 2 bases, with 12 bases between. The length of the CDR3 is 15 residues. The CDR3 nucleotides are TGTGCCAGCAGCGACCCTACCATAAACACCGGGGAGCTGTTTTTT. Protein product: CASSDPTINTGELFF.

The rearrangement uses TRBV5-1 and TRBJ2-7, with D tentatively TRBD2 (6 bases). V lost 0 bases, J lost 0 bases, and 10 bases lay in between. The CDR3 totals 15 residues. Germline CDR1 reads SGHRS; CDR2 reads YFSETQ. CDR3 nucleotide sequence: TGCGCCAGCAGCTTGGCACATAGCGGCTCCTACGAGCAGTACTTC. This translates into CASSLAHSGSYEQYF.

The rearrangement joins TRBV5-4 to TRBJ2-3, with 9 bases lining up with TRBD2. Trimming cost V 1 base and J 2 bases; bases outside gene matches: 11. CDR3 length: 18 residues. Germline CDR1 reads SGHNT; CDR2 reads YYREEE (reference sequence). In DNA form, the CDR3 reads TGTGCCAGCAGCTTGAGGGTGGTAGCGGGAGTGATCACAGATACGCAGTATTTT. Translated: CASSLRVVAGVITDTQYF.

The chain has TRBV10-3 and TRBJ2-1, with 11 bases aligning to TRBD2. The CDR3 contains 18 residues. Germline loops: CDR1 ENHRY, CDR2 SYGVKD. V gave up 1 base and J gave up 5 bases; unmatched junction bases: 10. The DNA for the CDR3 is TGTGCCATCAGTGAGTTGACCTCCCTAGCGGGAGGCCACAATGAGCAGTTCTTC. Translating gives CAISELTSLAGGHNEQFF.

The chain is built from TRBV10-1 and TRBJ2-1; 9 nucleotides agree with TRBD2. Germline CDR1 reads WNHNN; CDR2 reads SYGVQD (reference sequence). This CDR3 spans 14 amino acids. V lost 5 bases to trimming and J lost 3 bases; unmatched junction nucleotides: 2. The CDR3 loop reads CASSRAGGYNEQFF. DNA of the CDR3: TGCGCCAGCAGTCGAGCGGGAGGCTACAATGAGCAGTTCTTC.

In DNA form, the CDR3 reads TGTGCCAGCAGGCTACGCAGGGAGGCAGAGACCCAGTACTTC. Its protein product is CASRLRREAETQYF. The J gene is TRBJ2-5, the V gene TRBV7-8; maybe TRBD2 (6 bases). The CDR3 loop spans 14 amino acids. Trimming cost V 6 bases and J 4 bases, with 15 bases left between them. Per the germline V gene, CDR1 is SGHVS and CDR2 is FQNEAQ. The full variable domain, rest sourced from reference TRBV7-8 and TRBJ2-5, is GAGVSQSPRYKVAKRGQDVALRCDPISGHVSLFWYQQALGQGPEFLTYFQNEAQLDKSGLPSDRFFAERPEGSVSTLKIQRTQQEDSAVYLCASRLRREAETQYFGPGTRLLVL.

The chain's CDR3 is CASSFSGDYGYTF. As DNA, the CDR3 is TGTGCCAGCAGCTTTTCCGGGGACTATGGCTACACCTTC. The genes are TRBV5-4 and TRBJ1-2, with D hard to call. CDR3 length equals 13 residues. Germline V gene data show CDR1 as SGHNT and CDR2 as YYREEE (reference sequence). Trimming took 2 bases from V and 3 from J, leaving 8 bases between them.

The chain is built from TRBV29-1 and TRBJ1-1; no definite D call. CDR1 is SQVTM, CDR2 ANQGSEA, per germline. V was clipped by 3 bases and J by 0 bases, with 8 bases between them. The CDR3 has 13 amino acids. Here the CDR3 DNA reads TGCAGCGTTGAGAGCACAATGAACACTGAAGCTTTCTTT. Amino acid sequence: CSVESTMNTEAFF. Supplemented by reference TRBV29-1 and TRBJ1-1, the full variable domain reads SAVISQKPSRDICQRGTSLTIQCQVDSQVTMMFWYRQQPGQSLTLIATANQGSEATYESGFVIDKFPISRPNLTFSTLTVSNMSPEDSSIYLCSVESTMNTEAFFGQGTRLTVV.

This clone was recorded a few times. The genes are TRBV5-4 and TRBJ2-7, with TRBD2 matching over 11 bases. This CDR3 has 14 residues. Germline assignment: CDR1 SGHNT and CDR2 YYREEE (reference sequence). V was clipped by 5 bases and J by 2 bases; unmatched bases: 3. CDR3 DNA sequence: TGTGCCAGCAGTACTAGCGGGAGTACCTACGAGCAGTACTTC. It specifies CASSTSGSTYEQYF.

In this sample, this clone turned up once. CDR3 residues: CAISEYRVGTEAFF. The DNA for the CDR3 is TGTGCCATCAGTGAGTACAGAGTTGGTACTGAAGCTTTCTTT. The rearrangement uses TRBV10-3 and TRBJ1-1; D uncertain. CDR3 length: 14 amino acids. V was clipped by 1 base and J by 5 bases, with 11 bases between them. Germline loops: CDR1 ENHRY, CDR2 SYGVKD.

The chain couples TRBV12-5 to TRBJ2-7; 8 positions match TRBD2. Germline V lookup: CDR1 LGHNT, CDR2 FRNRAP. Losses at the gene ends were 8 bases for V and 4 bases for J; bases not matched to a gene: 7. The CDR3 has 13 residues. The CDR3 reads CASSRGGTYEQYF. The CDR3 bases are TGTGCTAGTAGTCGGGGGGGAACTTACGAGCAGTACTTC.

This chain connects TRBV5-4 to TRBJ2-7, with 9 positions matching TRBD1. Germline CDR1 reads SGHNT; CDR2 reads YYREEE (reference sequence). The CDR3 runs 15 residues. Trimming at V came to 4 bases and at J to 4 bases, leaving 9 bases not matched to a gene. This chain's CDR3 is CASSAGQGNQYEQYF. CDR3 DNA: TGTGCCAGCAGCGCGGGACAGGGAAACCAGTACGAGCAGTACTTC.

The chain recombines TRBV2 with TRBJ2-7; TRBD2 aligns across 8 bases. Losses at the gene ends were 2 bases for V and 2 bases for J; bases not matched to a gene: 5. The CDR3 is made up of 15 amino acids. CDR1 is SNHLY and CDR2 is FYNNEI in the germline V gene. The CDR3 is CASSESSGSTYEQYF. The CDR3 DNA follows: TGTGCCAGCAGTGAATCGAGCGGGAGTACCTACGAGCAGTACTTC.

The chain has TRBV9 and TRBJ2-5; D gene uncertain. Per the germline V gene, CDR1 is SGDLS and CDR2 is YYNGEE. The CDR3 runs 15 residues. Trimming pared 0 bases from V and 1 base from J, leaving 10 bases between. CDR3 nucleotides: TGTGCCAGCAGCGTAGCTACAACTACCCAAGAGACCCAGTACTTC. This codes for CASSVATTTQETQYF.

The rearrangement uses TRBV4-1 and TRBJ2-7; 8 bases align to TRBD1. V gave up 5 bases and J gave up 3 bases; unmatched junction bases: 3. Germline CDR1 MGHRA, CDR2 YSYEKL. This CDR3 has 13 residues. CDR3 sequence: CASSRTGLYEQYF. The CDR3 DNA is TGCGCCAGCAGCAGGACAGGGCTCTACGAGCAGTACTTC.